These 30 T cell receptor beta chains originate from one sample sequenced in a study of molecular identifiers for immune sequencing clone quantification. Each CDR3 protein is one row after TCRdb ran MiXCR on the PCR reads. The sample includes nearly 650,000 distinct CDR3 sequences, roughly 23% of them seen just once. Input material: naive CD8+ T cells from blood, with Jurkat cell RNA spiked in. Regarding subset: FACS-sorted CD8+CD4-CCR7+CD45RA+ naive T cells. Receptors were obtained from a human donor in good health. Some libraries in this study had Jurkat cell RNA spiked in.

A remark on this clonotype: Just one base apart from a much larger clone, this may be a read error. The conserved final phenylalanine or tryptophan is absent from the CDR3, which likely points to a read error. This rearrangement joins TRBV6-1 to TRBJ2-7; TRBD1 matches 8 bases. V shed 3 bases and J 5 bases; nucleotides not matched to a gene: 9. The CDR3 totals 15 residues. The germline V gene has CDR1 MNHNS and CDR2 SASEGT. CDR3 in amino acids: CASSDPRTGYDEQYS. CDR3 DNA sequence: TGTGCCAGCAGTGACCCCCGGACAGGGTACGACGAGCAGTACTCC.

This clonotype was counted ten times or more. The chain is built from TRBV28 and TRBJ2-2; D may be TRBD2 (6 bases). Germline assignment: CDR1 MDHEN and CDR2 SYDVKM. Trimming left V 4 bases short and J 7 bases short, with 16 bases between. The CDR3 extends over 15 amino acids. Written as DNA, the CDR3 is TGTGCCAGCAGTTGGAGGGGCCTTCAGAGCGGGGAGCTGTTTTTT. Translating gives CASSWRGLQSGELFF.

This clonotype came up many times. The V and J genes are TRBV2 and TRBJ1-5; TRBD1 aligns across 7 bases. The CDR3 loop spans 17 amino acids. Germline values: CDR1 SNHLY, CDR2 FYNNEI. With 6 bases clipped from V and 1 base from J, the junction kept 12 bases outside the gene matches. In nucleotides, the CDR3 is TGTGCCAGCAGGGACTCGAAGGGGGCGTGGAGCAATCAGCCCCAGCATTTT. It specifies CASRDSKGAWSNQPQHF. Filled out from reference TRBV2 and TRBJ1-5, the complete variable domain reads EPEVTQTPSHQVTQMGQEVILRCVPISNHLYFYWYRQILGQKVEFLVSFYNNEISEKSEIFDDQFSVERPDGSNFTLKIRSTKLEDSAMYFCASRDSKGAWSNQPQHFGDGTRLSIL.

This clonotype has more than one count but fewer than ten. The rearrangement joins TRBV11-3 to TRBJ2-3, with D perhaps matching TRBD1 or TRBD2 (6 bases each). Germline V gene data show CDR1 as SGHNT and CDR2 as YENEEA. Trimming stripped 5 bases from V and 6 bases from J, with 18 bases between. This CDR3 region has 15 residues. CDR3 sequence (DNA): TGTGCCAGCAGCGCAGGGACATGGGAGGTGGATACGCAGTATTTT. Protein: CASSAGTWEVDTQYF.

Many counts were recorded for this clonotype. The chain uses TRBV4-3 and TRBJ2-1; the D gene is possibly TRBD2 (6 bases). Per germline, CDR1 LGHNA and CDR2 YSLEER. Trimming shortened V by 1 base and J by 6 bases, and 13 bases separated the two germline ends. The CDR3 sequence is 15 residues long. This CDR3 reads CASSQGSSAINEQFF. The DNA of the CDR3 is TGCGCCAGCAGCCAAGGGTCTAGCGCCATCAATGAGCAGTTCTTC.

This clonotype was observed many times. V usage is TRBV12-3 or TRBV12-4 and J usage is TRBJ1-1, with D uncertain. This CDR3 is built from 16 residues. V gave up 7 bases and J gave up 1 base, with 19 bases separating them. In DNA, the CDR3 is TGTGCCAGCAACATACCACGAGACCGGAAGAACACTGAAGCTTTCTTT. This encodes CASNIPRDRKNTEAFF.

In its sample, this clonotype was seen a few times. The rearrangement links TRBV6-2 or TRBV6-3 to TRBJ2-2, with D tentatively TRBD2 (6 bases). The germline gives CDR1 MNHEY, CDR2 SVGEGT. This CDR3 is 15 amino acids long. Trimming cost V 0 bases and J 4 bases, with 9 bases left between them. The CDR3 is CASSYSTGGTGELFF. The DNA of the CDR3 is TGTGCCAGCAGTTACTCGACCGGGGGCACCGGGGAGCTGTTTTTT.

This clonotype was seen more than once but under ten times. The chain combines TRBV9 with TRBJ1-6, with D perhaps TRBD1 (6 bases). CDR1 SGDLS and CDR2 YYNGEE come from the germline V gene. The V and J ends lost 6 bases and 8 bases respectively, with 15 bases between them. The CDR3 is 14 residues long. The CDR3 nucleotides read TGTGCCAGCAACCAGGACGAGGGGGATTCACCCCTCCACTTT. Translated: CASNQDEGDSPLHF.

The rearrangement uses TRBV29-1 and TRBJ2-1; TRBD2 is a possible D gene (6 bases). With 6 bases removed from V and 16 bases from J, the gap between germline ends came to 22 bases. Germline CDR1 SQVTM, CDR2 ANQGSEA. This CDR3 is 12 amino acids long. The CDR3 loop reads CSVLGLNNKQFF. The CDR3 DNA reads TGCAGCGTGCTGGGACTTAACAATAAACAATTCTTC.

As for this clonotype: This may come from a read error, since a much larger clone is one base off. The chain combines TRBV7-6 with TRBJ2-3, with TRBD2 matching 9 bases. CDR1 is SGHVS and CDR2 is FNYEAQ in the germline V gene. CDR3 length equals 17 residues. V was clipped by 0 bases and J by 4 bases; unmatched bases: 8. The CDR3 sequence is CASSLALAGLFADTQYF. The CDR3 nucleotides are TGTGCCAGCAGCTTAGCGCTAGCGGGGCTTTTCGCAGATACGCAGTATTTT.

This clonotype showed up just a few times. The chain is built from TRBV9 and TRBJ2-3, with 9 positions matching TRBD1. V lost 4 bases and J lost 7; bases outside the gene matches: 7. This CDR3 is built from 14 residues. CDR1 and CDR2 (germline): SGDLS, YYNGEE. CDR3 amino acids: CASSTTGGGHTQYF. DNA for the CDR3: TGTGCCAGCAGCACCACAGGGGGCGGTCATACGCAGTATTTT. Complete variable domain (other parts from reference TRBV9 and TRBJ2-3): DSGVTQTPKHLITATGQRVTLRCSPRSGDLSVYWYQQSLDQGLQFLIQYYNGEERAKGNILERFSAQQFPDLHSELNLSSLELGDSALYFCASSTTGGGHTQYFGPGTRLTVL.

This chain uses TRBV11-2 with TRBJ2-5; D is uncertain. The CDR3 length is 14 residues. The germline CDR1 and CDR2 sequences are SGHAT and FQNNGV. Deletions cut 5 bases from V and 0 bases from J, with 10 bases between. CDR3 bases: TGTGCCAGCAGCCCCCGGGCCAACCAAGAGACCCAGTACTTC. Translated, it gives CASSPRANQETQYF.

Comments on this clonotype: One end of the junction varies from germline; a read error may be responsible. In DNA form, the CDR3 reads TGTGCCACCAGCTTGCGCCCACGGGACCACGAGCAGTACTTC. It yields the protein CATSLRPRDHEQYF. The rearrangement uses TRBV5-4 and TRBJ2-7, with D perhaps being TRBD1 or TRBD2 (5 bases each). This CDR3 is 14 amino acids long. Germline V gives CDR1 SGHNT, CDR2 YYREEE (reference sequence). The variable domain in full, completed from reference TRBV5-4 and TRBJ2-7, reads ETGVTQSPTHLIKTRGQQVTLRCSSQSGHNTVSWYQQALGQGPQFIFQYYREEENGRGNFPPRFSGLQFPNYSSELNVNALELDDSALYLCATSLRPRDHEQYFGPGTRLTVT.

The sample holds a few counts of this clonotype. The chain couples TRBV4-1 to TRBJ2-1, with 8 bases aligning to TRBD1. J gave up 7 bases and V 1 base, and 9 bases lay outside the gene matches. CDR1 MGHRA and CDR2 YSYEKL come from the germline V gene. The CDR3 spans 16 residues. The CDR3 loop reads CASSQGTGTVGNEQFF. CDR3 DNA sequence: TGCGCCAGCAGCCAAGGGACAGGGACAGTCGGGAATGAGCAGTTCTTC.

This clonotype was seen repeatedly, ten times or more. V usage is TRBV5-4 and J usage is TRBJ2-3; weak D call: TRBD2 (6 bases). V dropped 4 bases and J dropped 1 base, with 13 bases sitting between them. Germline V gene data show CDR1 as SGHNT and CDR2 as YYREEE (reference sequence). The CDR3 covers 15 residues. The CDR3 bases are TGTGCCAGCAGCCAGTTTGGAGGGGGCACAGATACGCAGTATTTT. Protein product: CASSQFGGGTDTQYF.

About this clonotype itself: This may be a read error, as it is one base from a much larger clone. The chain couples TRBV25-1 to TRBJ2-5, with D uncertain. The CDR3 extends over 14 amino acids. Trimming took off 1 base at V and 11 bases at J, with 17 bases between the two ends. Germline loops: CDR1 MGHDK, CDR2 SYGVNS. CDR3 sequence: CASSELRDGDEQYF. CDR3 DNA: TGTGCCAGCAGTGAATTAAGAGATGGGGATGAGCAGTACTTC.

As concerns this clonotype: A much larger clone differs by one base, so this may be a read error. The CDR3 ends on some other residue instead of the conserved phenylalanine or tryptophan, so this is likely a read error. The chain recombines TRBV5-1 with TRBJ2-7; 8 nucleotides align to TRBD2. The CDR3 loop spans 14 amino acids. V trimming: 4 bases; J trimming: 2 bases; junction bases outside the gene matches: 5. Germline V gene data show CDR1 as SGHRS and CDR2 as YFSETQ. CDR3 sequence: CASSPGGPPYEQYL. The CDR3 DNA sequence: TGCGCCAGCAGCCCGGGGGGGCCCCCCTACGAGCAGTACCTC.

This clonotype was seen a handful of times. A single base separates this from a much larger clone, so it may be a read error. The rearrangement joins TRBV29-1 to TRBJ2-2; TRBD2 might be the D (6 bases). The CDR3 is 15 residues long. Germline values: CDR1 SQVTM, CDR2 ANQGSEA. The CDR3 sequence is CSVTGRRPNTGGLFF. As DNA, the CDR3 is TGCAGCGTTACAGGACGGAGACCGAACACCGGGGGGCTGTTTTTT.

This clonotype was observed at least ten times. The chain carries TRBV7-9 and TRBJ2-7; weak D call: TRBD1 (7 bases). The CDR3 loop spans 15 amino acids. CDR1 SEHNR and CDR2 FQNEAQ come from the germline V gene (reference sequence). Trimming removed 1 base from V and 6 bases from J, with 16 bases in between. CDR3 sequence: CASSLVAGGPGEQYF. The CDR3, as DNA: TGTGCCAGCAGCTTAGTGGCAGGGGGGCCCGGCGAGCAGTACTTC. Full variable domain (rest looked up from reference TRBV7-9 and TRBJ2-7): DTGVSQNPRHKITKRGQNVTFRCDPISEHNRLYWYRQTLGQGPEFLTYFQNEAQLEKSRLLSDRFSAERPKGSFSTLEIQRTEQGDSAMYLCASSLVAGGPGEQYFGPGTRLTVT.

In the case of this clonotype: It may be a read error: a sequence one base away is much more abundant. CDR3 amino acids: CASGDGISPLHF. The CDR3 DNA reads TGTGCCAGCGGAGACGGGATTTCACCCCTCCACTTT. The chain uses TRBV6-5 and TRBJ1-6; D gene uncertain. Trimming cost V 8 bases and J 9 bases, with 11 bases left between them. The CDR3 spans 12 residues. Germline V gene sequence: CDR1 MNHEY, CDR2 SVGAGI.

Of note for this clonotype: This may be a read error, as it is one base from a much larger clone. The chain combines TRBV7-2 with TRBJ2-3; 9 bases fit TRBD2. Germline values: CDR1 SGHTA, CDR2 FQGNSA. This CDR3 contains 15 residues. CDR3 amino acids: CARSLVGGGGDTQYF. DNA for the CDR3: TGTGCCCGCAGCTTAGTCGGCGGGGGGGGAGATACGCAGTATTTT.

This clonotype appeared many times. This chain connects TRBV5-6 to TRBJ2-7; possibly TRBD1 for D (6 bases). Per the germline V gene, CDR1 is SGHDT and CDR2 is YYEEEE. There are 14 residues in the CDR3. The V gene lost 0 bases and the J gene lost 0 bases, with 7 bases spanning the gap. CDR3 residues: CASSLADSSYEQYF. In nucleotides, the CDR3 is TGTGCCAGCAGCTTGGCGGACAGCTCCTACGAGCAGTACTTC. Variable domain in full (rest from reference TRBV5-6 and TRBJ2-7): DAGVTQSPTHLIKTRGQQVTLRCSPKSGHDTVSWYQQALGQGPQFIFQYYEEEERQRGNFPDRFSGHQFPNYSSELNVNALLLGDSALYLCASSLADSSYEQYFGPGTRLTVT.

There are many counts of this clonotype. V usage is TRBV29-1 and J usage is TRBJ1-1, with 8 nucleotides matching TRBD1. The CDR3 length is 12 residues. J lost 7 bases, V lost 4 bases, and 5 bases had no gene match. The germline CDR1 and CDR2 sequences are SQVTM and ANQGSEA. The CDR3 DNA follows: TGCAGCGTTGTTGGCGGACAGGGTGAAGCTTTCTTT. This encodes CSVVGGQGEAFF.

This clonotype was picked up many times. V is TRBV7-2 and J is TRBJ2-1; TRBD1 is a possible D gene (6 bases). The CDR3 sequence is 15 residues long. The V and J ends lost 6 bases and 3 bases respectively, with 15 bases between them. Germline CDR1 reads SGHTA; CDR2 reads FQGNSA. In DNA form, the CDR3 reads TGTGCCAGCAGTCATGCCCGGGACAACTACAATGAGCAGTTCTTC. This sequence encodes CASSHARDNYNEQFF.

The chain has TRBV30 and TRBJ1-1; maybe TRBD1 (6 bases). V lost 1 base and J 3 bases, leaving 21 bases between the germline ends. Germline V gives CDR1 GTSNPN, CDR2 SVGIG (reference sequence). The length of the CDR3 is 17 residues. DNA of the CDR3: TGTGCCTGGAGTGCTTTTCCCGGGGGCCGGGGGGACACTGAAGCTTTCTTT. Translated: CAWSAFPGGRGDTEAFF.

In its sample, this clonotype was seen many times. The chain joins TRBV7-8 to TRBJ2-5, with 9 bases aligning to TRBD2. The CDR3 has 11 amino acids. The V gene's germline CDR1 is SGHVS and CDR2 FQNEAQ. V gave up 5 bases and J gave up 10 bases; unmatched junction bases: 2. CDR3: CASSVSGGQYF. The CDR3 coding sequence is TGTGCCAGCAGCGTTAGCGGGGGCCAGTACTTC.

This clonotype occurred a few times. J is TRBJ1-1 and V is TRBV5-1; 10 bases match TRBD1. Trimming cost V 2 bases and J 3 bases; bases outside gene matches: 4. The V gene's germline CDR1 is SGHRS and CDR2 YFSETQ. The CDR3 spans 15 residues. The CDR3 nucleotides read TGCGCCAGCAGCTTCGGGGACAGGGGAGACACTGAAGCTTTCTTT. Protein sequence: CASSFGDRGDTEAFF.

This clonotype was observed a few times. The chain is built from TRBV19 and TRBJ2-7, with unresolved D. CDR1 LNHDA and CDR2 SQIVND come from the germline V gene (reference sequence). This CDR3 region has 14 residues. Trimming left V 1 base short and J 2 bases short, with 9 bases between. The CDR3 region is CASSIAGVTYEQYF. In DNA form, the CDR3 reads TGTGCCAGTAGTATAGCAGGCGTCACCTACGAGCAGTACTTC.

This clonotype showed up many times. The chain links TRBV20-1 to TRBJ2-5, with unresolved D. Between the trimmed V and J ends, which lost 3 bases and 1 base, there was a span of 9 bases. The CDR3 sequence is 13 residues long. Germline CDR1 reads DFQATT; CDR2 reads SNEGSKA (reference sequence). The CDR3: CSARAALQETQYF. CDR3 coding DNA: TGCAGTGCTAGGGCCGCACTCCAAGAGACCCAGTACTTC.

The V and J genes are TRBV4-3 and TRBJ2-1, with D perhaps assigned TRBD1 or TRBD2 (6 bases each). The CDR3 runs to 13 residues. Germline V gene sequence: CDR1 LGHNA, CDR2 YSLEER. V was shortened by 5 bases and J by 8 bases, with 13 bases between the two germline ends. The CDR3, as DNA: TGCGCCAGCAGCTCTCTCGGGGGCGATGAGCAGTTCTTC. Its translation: CASSSLGGDEQFF.